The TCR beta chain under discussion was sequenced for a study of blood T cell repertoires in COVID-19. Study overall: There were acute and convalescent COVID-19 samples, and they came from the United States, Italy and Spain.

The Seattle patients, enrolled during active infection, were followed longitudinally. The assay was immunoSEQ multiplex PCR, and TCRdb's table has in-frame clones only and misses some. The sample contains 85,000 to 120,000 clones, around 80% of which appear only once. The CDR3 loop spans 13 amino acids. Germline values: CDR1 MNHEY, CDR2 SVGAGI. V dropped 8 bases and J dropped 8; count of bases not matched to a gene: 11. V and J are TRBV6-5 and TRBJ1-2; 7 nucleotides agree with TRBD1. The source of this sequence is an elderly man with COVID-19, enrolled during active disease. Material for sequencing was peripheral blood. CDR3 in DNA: TGTGCCAGCTCCTCCAATTCAGGGGGAGGCTACACCTTC. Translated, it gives CASSSNSGGGYTF.